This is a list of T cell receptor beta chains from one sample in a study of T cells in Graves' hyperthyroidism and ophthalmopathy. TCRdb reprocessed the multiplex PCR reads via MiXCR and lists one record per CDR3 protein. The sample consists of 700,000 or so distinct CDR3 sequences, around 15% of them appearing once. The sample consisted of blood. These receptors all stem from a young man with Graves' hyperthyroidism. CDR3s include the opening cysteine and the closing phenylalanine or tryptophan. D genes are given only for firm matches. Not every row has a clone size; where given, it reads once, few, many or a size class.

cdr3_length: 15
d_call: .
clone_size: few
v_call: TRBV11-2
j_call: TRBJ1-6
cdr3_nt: TGTGCCAGCAGCTTAGAGGTGACAGGAAATTCACCCCTCCACTTT
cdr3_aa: CASSLEVTGNSPLHF

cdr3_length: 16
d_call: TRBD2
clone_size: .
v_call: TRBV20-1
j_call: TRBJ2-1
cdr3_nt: TGCAGTGCTGCGACTAGCCCCACGTCTCTTTACAATGAGCAGTTCTTC
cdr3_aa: CSAATSPTSLYNEQFF

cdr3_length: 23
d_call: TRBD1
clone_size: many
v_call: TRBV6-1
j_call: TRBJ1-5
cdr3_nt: TGTGCCAGGCAACTCGCCCTCGGGACAGGGCAGTCTCGAAGGTCATGTAGCAATCAGCCCCAGCATTTT
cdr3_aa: CARQLALGTGQSRRSCSNQPQHF

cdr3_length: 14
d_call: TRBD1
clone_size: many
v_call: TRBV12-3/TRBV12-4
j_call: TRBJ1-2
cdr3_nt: TGTGCCAGCAGTTTAGCGCAGACAGGGGATGGCTACACCTTC
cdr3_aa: CASSLAQTGDGYTF

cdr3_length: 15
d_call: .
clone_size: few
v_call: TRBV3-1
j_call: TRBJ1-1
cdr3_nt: TGTGCCAGCAGCCATAACTTACCCCCTGACACTGAAGCTTTCTTT
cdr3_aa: CASSHNLPPDTEAFF

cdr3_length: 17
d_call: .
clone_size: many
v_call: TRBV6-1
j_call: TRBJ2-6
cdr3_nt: TGTGCCAGCAGTGTCCGGGGGTATAGCTCTGGGGCCAACGTCCTGACTTTC
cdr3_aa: CASSVRGYSSGANVLTF

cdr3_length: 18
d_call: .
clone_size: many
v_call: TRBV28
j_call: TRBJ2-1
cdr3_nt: TGTGCCAGCAGTTTATGGCCAGAAGTTTCCAATACCGACAATGAGCAGTTCTTC
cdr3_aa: CASSLWPEVSNTDNEQFF

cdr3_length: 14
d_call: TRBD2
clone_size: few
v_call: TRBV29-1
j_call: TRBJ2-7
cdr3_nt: TGCAGCGTGGGGACTAGCGGGAGTTCCTACGAGCAGTACTTC
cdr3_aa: CSVGTSGSSYEQYF

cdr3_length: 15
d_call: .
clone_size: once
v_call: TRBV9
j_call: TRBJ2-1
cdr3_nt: TGTGCCAGCAGCGTACAAGGGTGCTCCTACAATGAGCAGTTCTTC
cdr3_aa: CASSVQGCSYNEQFF

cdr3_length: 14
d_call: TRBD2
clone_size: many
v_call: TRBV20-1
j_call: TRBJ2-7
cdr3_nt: TGCAGTGCCAGACTAGCGGACAGCTCCTACGAGCAGTACTTC
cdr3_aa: CSARLADSSYEQYF

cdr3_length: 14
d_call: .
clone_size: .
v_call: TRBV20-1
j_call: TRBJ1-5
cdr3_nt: TGCAGTGCTACCCTACAGGGTTTAAAACAGCCCCAGCATTTT
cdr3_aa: CSATLQGLKQPQHF

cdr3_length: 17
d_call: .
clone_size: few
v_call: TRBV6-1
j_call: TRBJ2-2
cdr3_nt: TGTGCCAGCAAACCGGCTGGGGCAGGGGATTACACCGGGGAGCTGTTTTTT
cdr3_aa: CASKPAGAGDYTGELFF

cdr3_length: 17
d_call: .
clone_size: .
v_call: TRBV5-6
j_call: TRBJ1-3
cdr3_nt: TGTGCCAGCAGCTTGTGGTTTGCCGCAAGGTCTGGAAACACCATATATTTT
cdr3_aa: CASSLWFAARSGNTIYF

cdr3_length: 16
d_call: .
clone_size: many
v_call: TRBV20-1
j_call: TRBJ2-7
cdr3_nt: TGCAGTGCTAGAGCTAGGCGAGCTAGCACTACCTACGAGCAGTACTTC
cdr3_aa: CSARARRASTTYEQYF

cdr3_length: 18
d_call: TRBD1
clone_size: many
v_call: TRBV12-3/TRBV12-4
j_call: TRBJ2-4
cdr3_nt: TGTGCCAGCAGTTCCCGGGGACAGGGGACCGTAGCCAAAAACATTCAGTACTTC
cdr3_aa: CASSSRGQGTVAKNIQYF

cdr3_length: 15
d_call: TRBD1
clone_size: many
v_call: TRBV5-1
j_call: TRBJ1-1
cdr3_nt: TGCGCCAGCAGCTTGGGAGGACAGGGGGTAACTGAAGCTTTCTTT
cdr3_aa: CASSLGGQGVTEAFF

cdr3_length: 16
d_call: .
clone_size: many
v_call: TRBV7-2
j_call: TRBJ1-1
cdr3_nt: TGTGCCAGCAGCTTAGTAGGACGCTCAGTAGGCACTGAAGCTTTCTTT
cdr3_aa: CASSLVGRSVGTEAFF

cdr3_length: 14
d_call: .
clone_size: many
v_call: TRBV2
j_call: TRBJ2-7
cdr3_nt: TGTGCCAGCAGTGAAGGTCCGGGAACCTACGAGCAGTACTTC
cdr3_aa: CASSEGPGTYEQYF

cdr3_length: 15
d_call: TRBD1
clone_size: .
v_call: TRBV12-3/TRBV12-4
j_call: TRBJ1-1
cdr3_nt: TGTGCCAGCAGCGCCCTGAGACAGGGGGCCCTCGCGGCTTTCTTT
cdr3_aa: CASSALRQGALAAFF

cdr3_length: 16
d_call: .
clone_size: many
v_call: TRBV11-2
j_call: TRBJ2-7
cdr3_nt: TGTGCCAGCAGCCCGAGCTGGACTACCCCGTCCTACGAGCAGTACTTC
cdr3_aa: CASSPSWTTPSYEQYF

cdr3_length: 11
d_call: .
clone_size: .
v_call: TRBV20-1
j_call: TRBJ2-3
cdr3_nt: TGCAGTGCTGGGAGTGCAGATACGCAGTATTTT
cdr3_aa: CSAGSADTQYF

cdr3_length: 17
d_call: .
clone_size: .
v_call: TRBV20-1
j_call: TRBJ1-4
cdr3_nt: TGCAGTGCTAGAGATCGGTTGTGGGGCGGCACTAATGAAAAACTGTTTTTT
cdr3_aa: CSARDRLWGGTNEKLFF

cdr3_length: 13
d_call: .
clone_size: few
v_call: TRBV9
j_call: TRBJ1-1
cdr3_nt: TGTGCCAGCAGCGTACGGGGGAGCACTGAAGCTTTCTTT
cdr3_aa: CASSVRGSTEAFF

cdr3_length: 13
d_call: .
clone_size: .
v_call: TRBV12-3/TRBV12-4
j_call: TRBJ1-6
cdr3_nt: TGTGCCAGCGGGTACCCAGGGTATTCACCCCTCCACTTT
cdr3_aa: CASGYPGYSPLHF

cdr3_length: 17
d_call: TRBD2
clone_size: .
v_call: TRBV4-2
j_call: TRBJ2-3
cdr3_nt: TGTGCCAGCAGCCAAGGACGACTAGCGGGAGGAGCGGATACGCAGTATTTT
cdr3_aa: CASSQGRLAGGADTQYF

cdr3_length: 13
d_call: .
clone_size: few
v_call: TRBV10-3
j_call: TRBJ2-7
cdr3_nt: TGTGCCATCAGTGAGTCGGAAAACTACGAGCAGTACTTC
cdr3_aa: CAISESENYEQYF

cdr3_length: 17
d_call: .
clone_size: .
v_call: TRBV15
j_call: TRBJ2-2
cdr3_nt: TGTGCCACCAGCAGACCCCTGGGGAACCAGGACACCGGGGAGCTGTTTTTT
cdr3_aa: CATSRPLGNQDTGELFF

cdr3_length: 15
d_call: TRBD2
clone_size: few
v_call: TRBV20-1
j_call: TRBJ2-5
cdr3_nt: TGCAGTGCTAGCCCTAGCGGGAGGCGGCAAGAGACCCAGTACTTC
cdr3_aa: CSASPSGRRQETQYF

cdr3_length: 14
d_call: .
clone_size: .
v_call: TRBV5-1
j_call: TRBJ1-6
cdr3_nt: TGCGCCAGCAGCCCCAACCAGGGAGGCTCACCCCTCCACTTT
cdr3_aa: CASSPNQGGSPLHF

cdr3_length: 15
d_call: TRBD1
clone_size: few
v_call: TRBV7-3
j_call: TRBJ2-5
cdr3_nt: TGTGCCAGCAGCTCATCCGGGACAGGGAAAGAGACCCAGTACTTC
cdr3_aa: CASSSSGTGKETQYF

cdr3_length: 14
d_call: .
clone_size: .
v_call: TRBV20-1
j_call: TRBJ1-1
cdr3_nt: TGCAGTGCTAGAGTTGGGTCCATGAACACTGAAGCTTTCTTT
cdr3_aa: CSARVGSMNTEAFF

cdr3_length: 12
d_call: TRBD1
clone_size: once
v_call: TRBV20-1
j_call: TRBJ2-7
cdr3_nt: TGCAGTGCTCGGGACAGCCTCTACGAGCAGTACTTC
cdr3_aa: CSARDSLYEQYF

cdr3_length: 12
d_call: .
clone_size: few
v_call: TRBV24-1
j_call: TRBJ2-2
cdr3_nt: TGTGCCACCACAAGCTACACCGGGGAGCTGTTTTTT
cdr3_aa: CATTSYTGELFF

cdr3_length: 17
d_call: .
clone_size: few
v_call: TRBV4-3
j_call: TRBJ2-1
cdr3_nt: TGCGCCAGCAGCCAAGATGGTGTAGGGAACCCCTACAATGAGCAGTTCTTC
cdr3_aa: CASSQDGVGNPYNEQFF

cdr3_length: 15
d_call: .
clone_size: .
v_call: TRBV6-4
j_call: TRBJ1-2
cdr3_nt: TGTGCCAGCAGCCCCGGGAGGGGAAAGAACTATGGCTACACCTTC
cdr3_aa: CASSPGRGKNYGYTF